This T cell receptor (beta chain) was captured by sequencing in a study of CD8 T cells in Susac syndrome (dated by TCRdb to the late 2010s). Background on the whole study: Whether CD8+ T cell activation and differentiation in Susac syndrome was antigen driven was tested using repertoire sequencing. CD8+ T cell repertoire clonality was compared between 11 to 12 healthy donors, some 14 Susac syndrome patients and approximately 16 multiple sclerosis patients.

The CDR3 starts with the cysteine, ends with the phenylalanine, and has 13 residues. The DNA shown is the 39-base CDR3, in frame from base 1. V loses 4 bases at its end and J loses 7 bases; junction bases beyond the gene matches: 2. For CDR1 and CDR2, the germline V gene lists SGHDT and YYEEEE. Details on this clonotype: Its antigen is currently not known. Base quality data are lacking; no much larger clone is found one base away.

RNA was extracted with the RNeasy kit and roughly 0.5 to 1 ug was reverse transcribed using random hexamers. TCR beta CDR3 regions were amplified with the immunoSEQ multiplex PCR assay covering 54 Vbeta and 13 Jbeta segments. PCR amplification bias was corrected using a synthetic template baseline for primer optimization and computational correction. On the study's bioinformatics: Reads were annotated to V, D and J genes per IMGT and analyzed with immunoSEQ Analyzer, keeping only productive sequences. Clonality was calculated as one minus the Shannon entropy normalized by log2 of the number of productive unique sequences. Public and private clones were assessed among the 100 most prevalent clones of each patient and control. Clones were defined as Susac-specific when absent from the healthy and MS cohorts, from approximately 1,100 published viral clones and from other ImmuneACCESS disease sequences. TCRdb trimmed the raw reads at Q25, called clones with MiXCR and kept productive beta chains. All rows with the same CDR3 protein become a single entry with the most common DNA and genes. V and J calls and clone size were set by TCRdb, not the authors. The sample table contains roughly 50,000 distinct CDR3 sequences; only one count was recorded for approximately 93% of them. In total, the top ten clones hold 0.5% to 0.6% of the sample.

Peripheral blood CD8+ and CD4+ T cells from healthy donors, Susac syndrome patients and multiple sclerosis patients were profiled using high-throughput TCR beta sequencing. Healthy donors were age- and sex-matched controls. CD8+ TEMRA cells were enriched by FACS, while bulk CD8+ and CD4+ T cells were purified by magnetic negative isolation. Blood was collected in EDTA tubes and processed within 24 hours, with PBMCs isolated through density gradient centrifugation. PBMCs intended for TCR sequencing were cryopreserved in liquid nitrogen and were subsequently thawed in a 37 degrees C water bath. The sorted or isolated CD4+, CD8+ and CD8+ TEMRA cells had a purity of 90% or higher. Here is what the overall study found, with its caveats: The study acknowledged that relatively few individuals were included in the TCR sequencing and HLA analysis.

This clonotype was sampled from a human donor in good health. Sequenced sample: CD8+ T cells from PBMCs. The chain is assembled from TRBV5-6 and TRBJ2-7; 13 bases in the junction line up with TRBD2. The nucleotide sequence reads TGTGCCAGCAGCATGGGACTAGCGGGAGAGCAGTACTTC. Protein translation: CASSMGLAGEQYF. Here the CDR3 is joined to the reference TRBV5-6 and TRBJ2-7 genes, and the full variable domain is: DAGVTQSPTHLIKTRGQQVTLRCSPKSGHDTVSWYQQALGQGPQFIFQYYEEEERQRGNFPDRFSGHQFPNYSSELNVNALLLGDSALYLCASSMGLAGEQYFGPGTRLTVT.